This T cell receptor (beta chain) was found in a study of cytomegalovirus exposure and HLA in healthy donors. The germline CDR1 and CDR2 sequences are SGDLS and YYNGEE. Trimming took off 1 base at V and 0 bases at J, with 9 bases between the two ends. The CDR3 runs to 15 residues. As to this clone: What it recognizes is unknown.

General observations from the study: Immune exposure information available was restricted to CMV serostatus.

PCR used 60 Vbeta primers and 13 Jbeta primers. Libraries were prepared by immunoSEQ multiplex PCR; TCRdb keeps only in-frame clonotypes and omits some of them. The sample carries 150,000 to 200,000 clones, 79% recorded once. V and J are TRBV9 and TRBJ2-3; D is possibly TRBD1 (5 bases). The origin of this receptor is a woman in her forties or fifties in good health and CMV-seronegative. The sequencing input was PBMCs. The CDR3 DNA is TGTGCCAGCAGCGTAACTCGACAGAGCACAGATACGCAGTATTTT. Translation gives CASSVTRQSTDTQYF.